The sample holds one count of the clone carrying this TCR beta chain. The antigen is not known. The data stem from a study of graft-versus-host responses after intestinal transplantation. As for the study in general: Recipients had transplants, and these were multivisceral, liver-intestinal, or isolated intestinal. General study results and limits: GvH clonotypes were identified within recipient marrow, with a subset emerging first in ileum or blood. Graft-versus-host to host-versus-graft clonal ratios in allografts were high in patients with graft-donor T cell macrochimerism.

Profiling relied on immunoSEQ multiplex PCR, and the TCRdb table lists in-frame clones only, not all of them. The profile shows about 35,000 clones, 93% of them singletons. Germline CDR1 and CDR2: SGHVS and FNYEAQ. Trimming pared 5 bases from V and 0 bases from J, leaving 12 bases between. CDR3 length: 15 residues. This sequence originates from a human donor who was the organ donor for an intestinal transplant. The V and J genes are TRBV7-6 and TRBJ2-3; D is perhaps TRBD2 (6 bases). This material consisted of unstimulated CD8+ T cells sorted from spleen or lymph node cells, taken before transplant. The CDR3 spells CASSPEGRSTDTQYF. CDR3 DNA: TGTGCCAGCAGCCCGGAGGGGCGGAGCACAGATACGCAGTATTTT.